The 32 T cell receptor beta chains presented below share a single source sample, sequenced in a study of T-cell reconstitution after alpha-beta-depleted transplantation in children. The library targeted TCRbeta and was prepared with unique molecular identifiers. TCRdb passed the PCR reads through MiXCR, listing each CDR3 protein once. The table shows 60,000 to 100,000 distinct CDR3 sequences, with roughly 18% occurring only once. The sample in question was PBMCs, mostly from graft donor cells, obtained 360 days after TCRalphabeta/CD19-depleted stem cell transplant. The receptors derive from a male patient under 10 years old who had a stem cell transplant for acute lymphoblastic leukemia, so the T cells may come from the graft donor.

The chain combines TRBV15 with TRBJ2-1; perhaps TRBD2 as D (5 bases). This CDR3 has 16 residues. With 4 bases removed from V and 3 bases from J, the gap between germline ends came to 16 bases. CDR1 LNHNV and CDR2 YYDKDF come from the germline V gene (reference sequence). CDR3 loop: CATSKTDFPFYNEQFF. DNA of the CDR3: TGTGCCACCAGCAAAACGGACTTCCCGTTCTACAATGAGCAGTTCTTC.

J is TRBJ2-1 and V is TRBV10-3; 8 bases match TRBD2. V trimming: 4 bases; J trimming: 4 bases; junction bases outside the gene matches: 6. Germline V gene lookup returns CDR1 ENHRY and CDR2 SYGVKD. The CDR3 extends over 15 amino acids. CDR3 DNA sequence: TGTGCCATCAGTGGTGAGGGACTAGAATACAATGAGCAGTTCTTC. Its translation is CAISGEGLEYNEQFF.

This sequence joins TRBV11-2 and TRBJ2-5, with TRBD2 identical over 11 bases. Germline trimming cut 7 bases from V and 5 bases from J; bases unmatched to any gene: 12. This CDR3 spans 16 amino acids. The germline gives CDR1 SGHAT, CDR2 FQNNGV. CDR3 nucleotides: TGTGCCAGCACCTGGGGTAGCGGGAGGGGAGAGGAGACCCAGTACTTC. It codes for CASTWGSGRGEETQYF.

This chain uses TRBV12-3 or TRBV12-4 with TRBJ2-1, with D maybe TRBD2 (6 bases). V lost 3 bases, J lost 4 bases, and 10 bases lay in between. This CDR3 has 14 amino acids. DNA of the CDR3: TGTGCCAGCAGTTTGGCGGGACCTTACAATGAGCAGTTCTTC. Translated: CASSLAGPYNEQFF.

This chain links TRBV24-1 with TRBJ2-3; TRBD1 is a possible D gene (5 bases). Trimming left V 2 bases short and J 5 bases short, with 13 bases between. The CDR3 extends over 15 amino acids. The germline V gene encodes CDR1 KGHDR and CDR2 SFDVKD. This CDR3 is CATSDWWGEGDTQYF. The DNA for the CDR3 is TGTGCCACCAGTGATTGGTGGGGCGAAGGAGATACGCAGTATTTT.

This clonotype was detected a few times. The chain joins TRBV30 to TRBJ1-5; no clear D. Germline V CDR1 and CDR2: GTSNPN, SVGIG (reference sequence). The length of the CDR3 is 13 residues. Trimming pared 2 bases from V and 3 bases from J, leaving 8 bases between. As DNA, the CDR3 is TGTGCCTGGAGTCGCAGCTTCAATCAGCCCCAGCATTTT. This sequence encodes CAWSRSFNQPQHF.

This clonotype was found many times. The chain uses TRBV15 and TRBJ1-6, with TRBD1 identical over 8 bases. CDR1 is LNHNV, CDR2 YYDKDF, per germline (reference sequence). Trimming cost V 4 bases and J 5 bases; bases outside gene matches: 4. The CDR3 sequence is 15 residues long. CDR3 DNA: TGTGCCACCAGCACCCGGACAGGGCATAATTCACCCCTCCACTTT. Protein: CATSTRTGHNSPLHF.

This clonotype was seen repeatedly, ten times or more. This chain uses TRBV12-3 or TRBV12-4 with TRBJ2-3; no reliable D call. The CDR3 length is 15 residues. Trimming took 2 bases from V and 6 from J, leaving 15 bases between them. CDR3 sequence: CASSLWAVVGDTQYF. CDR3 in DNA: TGTGCCAGCAGTTTATGGGCTGTGGTGGGGGATACGCAGTATTTT.

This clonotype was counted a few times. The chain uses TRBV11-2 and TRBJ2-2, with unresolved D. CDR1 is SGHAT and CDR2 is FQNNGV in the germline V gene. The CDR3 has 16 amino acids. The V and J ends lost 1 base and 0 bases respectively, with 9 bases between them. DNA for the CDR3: TGTGCCAGCAGCTTAGTTCGGGCCTCGAACACCGGGGAGCTGTTTTTT. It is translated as CASSLVRASNTGELFF.

The CDR3 reads CASSPLGTRETQYF. The CDR3 DNA reads as TGTGCCAGCTCACCATTAGGCACCCGAGAGACCCAGTACTTC. The chain recombines TRBV18 with TRBJ2-5; D is undetermined. The V gene lost 2 bases and the J gene lost 4 bases, with 11 bases spanning the gap. CDR1 KGHSH and CDR2 LQKENI come from the germline V gene. The CDR3 runs 14 residues.

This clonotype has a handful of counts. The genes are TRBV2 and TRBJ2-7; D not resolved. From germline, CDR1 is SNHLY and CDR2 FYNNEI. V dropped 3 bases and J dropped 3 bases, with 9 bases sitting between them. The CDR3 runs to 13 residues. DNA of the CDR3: TGTGCCAGCAGTGAGAACGGCCACTACGAGCAGTACTTC. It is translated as CASSENGHYEQYF. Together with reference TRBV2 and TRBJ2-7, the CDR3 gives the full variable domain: EPEVTQTPSHQVTQMGQEVILRCVPISNHLYFYWYRQILGQKVEFLVSFYNNEISEKSEIFDDQFSVERPDGSNFTLKIRSTKLEDSAMYFCASSENGHYEQYFGPGTRLTVT.

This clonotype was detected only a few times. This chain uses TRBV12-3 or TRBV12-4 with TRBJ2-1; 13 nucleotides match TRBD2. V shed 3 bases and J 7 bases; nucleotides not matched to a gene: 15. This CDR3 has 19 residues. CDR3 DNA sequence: TGTGCCAGCAGTTTGGACTGGGGAACTAGCGGGAGGGCCTCAAATGAGCAGTTCTTC. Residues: CASSLDWGTSGRASNEQFF.

CDR3 protein: CASSKGGRQPQHF. The CDR3 DNA reads as TGTGCCAGCAGCAAAGGTGGGAGGCAGCCCCAGCATTTT. This chain connects TRBV21-1 to TRBJ1-5. TRBV21-1 is deemed a pseudogene. The CDR3 covers 13 residues.

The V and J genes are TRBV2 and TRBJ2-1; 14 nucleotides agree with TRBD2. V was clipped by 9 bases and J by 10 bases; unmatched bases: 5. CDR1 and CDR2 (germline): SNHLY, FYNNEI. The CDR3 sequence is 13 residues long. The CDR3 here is CARGLAGVGEQFF. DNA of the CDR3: TGTGCCAGGGGACTAGCGGGAGTTGGCGAGCAGTTCTTC.

The CDR3 region is CASSPRAHYEQYF. The CDR3 DNA is TGTGCCAGCAGTCCCAGGGCCCACTACGAGCAGTACTTC. The rearrangement joins TRBV12-3 or TRBV12-4 to TRBJ2-7; TRBD1 might be the D (5 bases). Trimming stripped 5 bases from V and 3 bases from J, with 11 bases between. The CDR3 spans 13 residues.

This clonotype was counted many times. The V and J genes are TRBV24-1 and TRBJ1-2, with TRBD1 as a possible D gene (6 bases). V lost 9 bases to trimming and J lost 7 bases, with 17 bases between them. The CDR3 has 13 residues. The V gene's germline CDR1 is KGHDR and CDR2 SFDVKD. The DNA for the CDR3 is TGTGCCACCCAAAGCCCGGGGGCGGGTGGCTACACCTTC. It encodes CATQSPGAGGYTF.

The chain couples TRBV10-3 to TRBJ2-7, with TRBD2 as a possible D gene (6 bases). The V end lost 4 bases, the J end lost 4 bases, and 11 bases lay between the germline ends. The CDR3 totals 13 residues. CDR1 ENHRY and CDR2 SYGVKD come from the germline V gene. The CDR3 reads CAISGLGEYEQYF. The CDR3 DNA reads TGTGCCATCAGTGGACTAGGGGAGTACGAGCAGTACTTC.

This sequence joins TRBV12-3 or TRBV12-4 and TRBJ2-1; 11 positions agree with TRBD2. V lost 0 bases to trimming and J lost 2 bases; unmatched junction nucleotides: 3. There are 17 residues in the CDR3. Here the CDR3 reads CASSLAFSGRAYNEQFF. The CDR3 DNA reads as TGTGCCAGCAGTTTAGCCTTTAGCGGGAGGGCCTACAATGAGCAGTTCTTC.

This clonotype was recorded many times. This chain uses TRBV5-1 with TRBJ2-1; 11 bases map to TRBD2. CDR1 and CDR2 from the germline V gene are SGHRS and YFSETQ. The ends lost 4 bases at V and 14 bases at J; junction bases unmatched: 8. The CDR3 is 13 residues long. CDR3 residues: CASSPLAGGPEFF. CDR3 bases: TGCGCCAGCAGCCCCTTAGCGGGAGGGCCGGAGTTCTTC.

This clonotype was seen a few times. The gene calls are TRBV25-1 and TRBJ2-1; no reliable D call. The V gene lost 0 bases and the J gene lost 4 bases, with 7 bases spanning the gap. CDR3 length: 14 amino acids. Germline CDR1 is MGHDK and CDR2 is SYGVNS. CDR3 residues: CASSEYGHYNEQFF. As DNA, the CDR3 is TGTGCCAGCAGTGAATACGGGCATTACAATGAGCAGTTCTTC.

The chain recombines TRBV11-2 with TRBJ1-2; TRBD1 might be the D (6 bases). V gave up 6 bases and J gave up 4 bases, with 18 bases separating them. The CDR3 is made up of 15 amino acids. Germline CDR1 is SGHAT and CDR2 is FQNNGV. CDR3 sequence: CASSPKMTGAYGYTF. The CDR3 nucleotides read TGTGCCAGCAGTCCGAAGATGACAGGCGCCTATGGCTACACCTTC.

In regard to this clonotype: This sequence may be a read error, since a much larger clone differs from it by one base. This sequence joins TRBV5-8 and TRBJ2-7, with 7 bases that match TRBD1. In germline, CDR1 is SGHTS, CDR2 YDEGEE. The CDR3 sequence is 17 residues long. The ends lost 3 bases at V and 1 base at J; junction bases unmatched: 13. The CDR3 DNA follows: TGTGCCAGCAGCTCGAGCAAAGGGGGCGTGGAGTCCTACGAGCAGTACTTC. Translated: CASSSSKGGVESYEQYF.

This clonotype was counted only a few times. The DNA for the CDR3 is TGCAGCGTTCAGGGGAGCTCCTACGAGCAGTACTTC. Amino acid sequence: CSVQGSSYEQYF. This chain uses TRBV29-1 with TRBJ2-7, with TRBD1 as a possible D gene (6 bases). Trimming cost V 5 bases and J 0 bases, with 8 bases left between them. This CDR3 is 12 amino acids long. Germline V CDR1 and CDR2: SQVTM, ANQGSEA.

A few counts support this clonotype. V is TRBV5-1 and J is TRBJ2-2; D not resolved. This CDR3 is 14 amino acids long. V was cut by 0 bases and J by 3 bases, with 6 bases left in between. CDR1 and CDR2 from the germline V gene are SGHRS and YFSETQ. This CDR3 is CASSLEGDTGELFF. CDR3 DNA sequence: TGCGCCAGCAGCTTGGAGGGCGACACCGGGGAGCTGTTTTTT.

Here the CDR3 DNA reads TGCAGCGTTGTGGACTCCTACGAGCAGTACTTC. The encoded protein is CSVVDSYEQYF. This rearrangement joins TRBV29-1 to TRBJ2-7; D ambiguous. Germline V lookup: CDR1 SQVTM, CDR2 ANQGSEA. This CDR3 has 11 residues. The V end lost 4 bases, the J end lost 0 bases, and 4 bases lay between the germline ends.

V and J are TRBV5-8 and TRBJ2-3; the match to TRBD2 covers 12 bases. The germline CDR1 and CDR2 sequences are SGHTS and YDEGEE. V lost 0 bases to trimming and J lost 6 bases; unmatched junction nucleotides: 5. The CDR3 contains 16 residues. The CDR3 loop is CASSLGLAGATDTQYF. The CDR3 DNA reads TGTGCCAGCAGCTTGGGACTAGCGGGAGCAACTGATACGCAGTATTTT.

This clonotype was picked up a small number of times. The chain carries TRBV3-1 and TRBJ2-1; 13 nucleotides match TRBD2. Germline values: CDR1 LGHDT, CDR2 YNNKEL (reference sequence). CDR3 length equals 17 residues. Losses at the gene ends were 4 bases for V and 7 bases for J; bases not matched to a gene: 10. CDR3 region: CASSPHSWTSGRNEQFF. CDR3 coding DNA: TGTGCCAGCAGCCCGCATTCCTGGACTAGCGGGAGAAATGAGCAGTTCTTC.

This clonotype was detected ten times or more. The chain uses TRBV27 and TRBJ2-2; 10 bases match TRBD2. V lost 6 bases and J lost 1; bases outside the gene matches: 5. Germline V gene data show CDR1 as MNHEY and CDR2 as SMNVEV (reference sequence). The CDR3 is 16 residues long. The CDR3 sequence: CASRGTSEENTGELFF. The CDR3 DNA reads TGTGCCAGCAGGGGGACTAGCGAGGAGAACACCGGGGAGCTGTTTTTT.

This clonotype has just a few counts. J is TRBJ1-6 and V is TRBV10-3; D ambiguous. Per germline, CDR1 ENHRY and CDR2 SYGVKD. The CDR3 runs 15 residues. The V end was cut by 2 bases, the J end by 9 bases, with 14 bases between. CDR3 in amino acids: CAISEQGWYPSPLHF. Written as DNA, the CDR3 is TGTGCCATCAGTGAGCAAGGGTGGTACCCTTCACCCCTCCACTTT.

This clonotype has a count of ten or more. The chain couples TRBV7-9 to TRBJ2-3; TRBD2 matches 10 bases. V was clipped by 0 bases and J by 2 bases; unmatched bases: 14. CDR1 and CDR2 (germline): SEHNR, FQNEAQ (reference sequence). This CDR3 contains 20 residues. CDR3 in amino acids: CASSLAPLLAGREHTDTQYF. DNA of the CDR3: TGTGCCAGCAGCTTAGCGCCTCTACTAGCGGGAAGGGAGCACACAGATACGCAGTATTTT.

The CDR3 DNA sequence: TGTGCCAGCAGCTCGGGATTTGAGGGGGCGATCCCAGAGACCCAGTACTTC. As protein: CASSSGFEGAIPETQYF. V is TRBV7-9 and J is TRBJ2-5; TRBD1 matches 7 bases. There are 17 residues in the CDR3. The junction had 15 bases not matched to a gene; V was cut back by 4 bases and J by 4 bases. CDR1 is SEHNR and CDR2 is FQNEAQ in the germline V gene (reference sequence).

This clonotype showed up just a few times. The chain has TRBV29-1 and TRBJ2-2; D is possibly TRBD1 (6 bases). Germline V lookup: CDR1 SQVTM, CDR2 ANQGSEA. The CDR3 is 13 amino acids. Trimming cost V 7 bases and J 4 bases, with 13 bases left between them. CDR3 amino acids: CSGATGLTGELFF. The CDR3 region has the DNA TGCAGCGGCGCGACAGGACTCACCGGGGAGCTGTTTTTT.